This entry lists 9 T cell receptor beta chains sequenced from one sample in a study of OX40 agonist ivuxolimab in advanced cancers. Assay: immunoSEQ multiplex PCR; the TCRdb copy retains only in-frame clones and omits some. Of roughly 23,000 clones in the sample, around nine tenths were seen once. The source material was CD4+ or CD8+ T cells sorted from blood, sampled in a trial of the OX40 agonist ivuxolimab. All receptors come from an adult with an advanced solid tumor such as melanoma, head and neck, liver or kidney cancer.

The rearrangement uses TRBV7-3 and TRBJ2-7, with TRBD1 matching 11 bases. J was trimmed by 7 bases and V by 5 bases; bases with no gene match: 19. The CDR3 is made up of 18 amino acids. Germline V gene lookup returns CDR1 SGHTA and CDR2 FQGTGA. The CDR3: CASSPPTGQGAPSGEQYF. CDR3 nucleotides: TGTGCCAGCAGCCCCCCAACCGGACAGGGGGCTCCCTCGGGTGAGCAGTACTTC.

Note on this clone: The junction and the germline gene differ at one end; a read error may be behind it. V and J are TRBV7-2 and TRBJ2-1; D may correspond to TRBD1 or TRBD2 (5 bases each). CDR3 size: 13 residues. Germline V gene lookup returns CDR1 SGHTA and CDR2 FQGNSA. The CDR3 reads CASSFGGGHDQFF. CDR3 coding DNA: TGTGCCAGCAGCTTTGGTGGGGGTCATGACCAGTTCTTC.

The chain employs TRBV11-2 and TRBJ2-7; 7 nucleotides agree with TRBD1. Germline values: CDR1 SGHAT, CDR2 FQNNGV. Trimming at V came to 2 bases and at J to 6 bases, leaving 4 bases not matched to a gene. This CDR3 contains 13 residues. In DNA, the CDR3 is TGTGCCAGCAGCTTACTGACAGGGCCCGAGCAGTACTTC. Amino acids: CASSLLTGPEQYF. Complete variable domain (other parts from reference TRBV11-2 and TRBJ2-7): EAGVAQSPRYKIIEKRQSVAFWCNPISGHATLYWYQQILGQGPKLLIQFQNNGVVDDSQLPKDRFSAERLKGVDSTLKIQPAKLEDSAVYLCASSLLTGPEQYFGPGTRLTVT.

The chain uses TRBV11-2 and TRBJ2-1, with 12 bases lining up with TRBD2. Germline assignment: CDR1 SGHAT and CDR2 FQNNGV. J gave up 4 bases and V 5 bases, and 6 bases lay outside the gene matches. There are 16 residues in the CDR3. The CDR3: CASSPGGLAGYNEQFF. CDR3 DNA sequence: TGTGCCAGCAGCCCCGGAGGACTAGCGGGATACAATGAGCAGTTCTTC.

On this clone itself: Other DNA sequences in the sample encode the same CDR3. The chain uses TRBV7-2 and TRBJ2-7; 8 bases are a match to TRBD2. The germline gives CDR1 SGHTA, CDR2 FQGNSA. V was clipped by 3 bases and J by 7 bases; unmatched bases: 2. This CDR3 has 12 residues. CDR3 bases: TGTGCCAGCAGCTTGGGACTAGTGGAGCAGTACTTC. This gives the protein CASSLGLVEQYF.

The chain carries TRBV19 and TRBJ2-3; 8 bases agree with TRBD2. V was pared by 3 bases and J by 2 bases, with 10 bases of the junction left unmatched. The CDR3 contains 17 residues. Germline V lookup: CDR1 LNHDA, CDR2 SQIVND (reference sequence). The CDR3, as DNA: TGTGCCAGTAGTATCCTTCGTTTGCGGGAGGACACAGATACGCAGTATTTT. Its translation is CASSILRLREDTDTQYF.

This chain uses TRBV11-2 with TRBJ2-7; tentatively, D is TRBD2 (7 bases). V lost 5 bases and J 3 bases, leaving 14 bases between the germline ends. Germline CDR1 and CDR2: SGHAT and FQNNGV. The CDR3 length is 14 residues. The CDR3 protein is CASSLGGEYYEQYF. DNA for the CDR3: TGTGCCAGCAGCCTAGGGGGGGAGTACTACGAGCAGTACTTC. The entire variable domain, with the rest obtained from reference TRBV11-2 and TRBJ2-7, is as follows: EAGVAQSPRYKIIEKRQSVAFWCNPISGHATLYWYQQILGQGPKLLIQFQNNGVVDDSQLPKDRFSAERLKGVDSTLKIQPAKLEDSAVYLCASSLGGEYYEQYFGPGTRLTVT.

The chain employs TRBV21-1 and TRBJ1-1. TRBV21-1 is assigned pseudogene status. This CDR3 region has 18 residues. The DNA for the CDR3 is TGTGCCAGCTCCCACCGGGATAGGGGATTTTCGATTAGGACTGAAGCTTTCTTT. Residues: CASSHRDRGFSIRTEAFF.

The table lists this clone with a count of one. The V call is TRBV7-9, the J call TRBJ2-7, with D unresolved. Germline CDR1 SEHNR, CDR2 FQNEAQ (reference sequence). Trimming left V 5 bases short and J 1 base short, with 9 bases between. This CDR3 has 13 residues. The CDR3 DNA sequence: TGTGCCAGCAGCCAGCCCGGTTCCTACGAGCAGTACTTC. It yields the protein CASSQPGSYEQYF.